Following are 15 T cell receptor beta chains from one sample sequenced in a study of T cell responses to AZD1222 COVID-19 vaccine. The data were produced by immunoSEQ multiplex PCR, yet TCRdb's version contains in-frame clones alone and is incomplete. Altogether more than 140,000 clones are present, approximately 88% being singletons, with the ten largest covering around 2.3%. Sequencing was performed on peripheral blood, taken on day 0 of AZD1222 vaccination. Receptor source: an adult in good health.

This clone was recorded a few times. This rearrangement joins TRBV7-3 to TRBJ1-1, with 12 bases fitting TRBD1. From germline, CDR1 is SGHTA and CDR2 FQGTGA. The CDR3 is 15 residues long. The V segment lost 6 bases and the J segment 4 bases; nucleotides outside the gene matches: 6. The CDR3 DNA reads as TGTGCCAGCAGGAAAACGGGACAGGGGGCCACTGAAGCTTTCTTT. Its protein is CASRKTGQGATEAFF. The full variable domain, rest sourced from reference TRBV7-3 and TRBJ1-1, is GAGVSQTPSNKVTEKGKYVELRCDPISGHTALYWYRQSLGQGPEFLIYFQGTGAADDSGLPNDRFFAVRPEGSVSTLKIQRTERGDSAVYLCASRKTGQGATEAFFGQGTRLTVV.

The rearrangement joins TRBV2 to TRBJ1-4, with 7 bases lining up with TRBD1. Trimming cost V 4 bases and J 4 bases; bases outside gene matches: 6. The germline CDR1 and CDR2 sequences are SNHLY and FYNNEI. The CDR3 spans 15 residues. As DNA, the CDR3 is TGTGCCAGCAGTGTCCGGACAGGCCGTAATGAAAAACTGTTTTTT. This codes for CASSVRTGRNEKLFF.

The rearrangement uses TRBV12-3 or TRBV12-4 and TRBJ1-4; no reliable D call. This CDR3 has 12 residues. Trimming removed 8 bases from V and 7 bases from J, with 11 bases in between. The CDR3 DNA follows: TGTGCCAGCCGAAGGGTAGCTGAAAAACTGTTTTTT. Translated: CASRRVAEKLFF.

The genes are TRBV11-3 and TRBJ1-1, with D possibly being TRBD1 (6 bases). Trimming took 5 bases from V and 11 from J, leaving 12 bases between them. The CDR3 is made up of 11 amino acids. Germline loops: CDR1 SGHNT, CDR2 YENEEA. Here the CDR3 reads CASSPGERAFF. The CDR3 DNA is TGTGCCAGCAGCCCAGGGGAGCGGGCTTTCTTT.

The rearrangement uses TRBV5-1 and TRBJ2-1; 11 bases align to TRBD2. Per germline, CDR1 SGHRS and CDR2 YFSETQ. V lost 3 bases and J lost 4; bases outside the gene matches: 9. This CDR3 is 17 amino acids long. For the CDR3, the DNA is TGCGCCAGCAGCTCACGGACTAGCGGGTTCCCATACAATGAGCAGTTCTTC. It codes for CASSSRTSGFPYNEQFF. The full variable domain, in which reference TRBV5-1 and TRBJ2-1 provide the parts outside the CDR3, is KAGVTQTPRYLIKTRGQQVTLSCSPISGHRSVSWYQQTPGQGLQFLFEYFSETQRNKGNFPGRFSGRQFSNSRSEMNVSTLELGDSALYLCASSSRTSGFPYNEQFFGPGTRLTVL.

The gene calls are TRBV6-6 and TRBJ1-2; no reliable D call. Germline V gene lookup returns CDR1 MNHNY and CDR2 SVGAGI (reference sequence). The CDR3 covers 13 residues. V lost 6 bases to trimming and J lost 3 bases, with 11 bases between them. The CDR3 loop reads CASSLDGHYGYTF. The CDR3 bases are TGTGCCAGCAGCCTGGACGGTCACTATGGCTACACCTTC.

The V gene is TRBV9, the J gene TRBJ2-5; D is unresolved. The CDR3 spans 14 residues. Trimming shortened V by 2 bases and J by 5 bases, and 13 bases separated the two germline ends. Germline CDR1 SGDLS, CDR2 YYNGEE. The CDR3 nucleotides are TGTGCCAGCAGCGTCCGGTGGGCGAAGGAGACCCAGTACTTC. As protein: CASSVRWAKETQYF.

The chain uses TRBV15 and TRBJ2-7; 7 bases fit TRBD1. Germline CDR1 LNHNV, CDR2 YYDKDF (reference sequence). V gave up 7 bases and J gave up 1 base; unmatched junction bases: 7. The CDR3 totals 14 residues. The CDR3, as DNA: TGTGCCACCAACAGGGGACCGGATTCCTACGAGCAGTACTTC. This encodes CATNRGPDSYEQYF.

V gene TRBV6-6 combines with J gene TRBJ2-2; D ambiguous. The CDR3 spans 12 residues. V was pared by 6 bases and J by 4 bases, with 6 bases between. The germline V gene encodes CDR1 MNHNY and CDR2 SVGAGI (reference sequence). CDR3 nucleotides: TGTGCCAGCAGACTCCTCACCGGGGAGCTGTTTTTT. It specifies CASRLLTGELFF.

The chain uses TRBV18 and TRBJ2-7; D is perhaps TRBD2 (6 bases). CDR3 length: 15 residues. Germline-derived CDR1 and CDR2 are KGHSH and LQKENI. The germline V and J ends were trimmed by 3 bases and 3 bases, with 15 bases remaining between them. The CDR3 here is CASSPAGGVNYEQYF. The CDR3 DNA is TGTGCCAGCTCACCCGCCGGAGGGGTGAACTACGAGCAGTACTTC.

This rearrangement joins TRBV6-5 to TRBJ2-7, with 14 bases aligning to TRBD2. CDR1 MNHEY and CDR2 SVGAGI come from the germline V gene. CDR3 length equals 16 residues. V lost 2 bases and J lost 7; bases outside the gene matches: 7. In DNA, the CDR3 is TGTGCCAGCAGTTACGCCGGGACTAGCGGGAGTGGAGAGCAGTACTTC. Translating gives CASSYAGTSGSGEQYF.

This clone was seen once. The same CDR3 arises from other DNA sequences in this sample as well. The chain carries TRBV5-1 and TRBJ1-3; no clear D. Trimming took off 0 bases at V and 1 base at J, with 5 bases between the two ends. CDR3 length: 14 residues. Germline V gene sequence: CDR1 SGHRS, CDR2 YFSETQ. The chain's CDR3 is CASSLEGSGNTIYF. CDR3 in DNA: TGCGCCAGCAGCTTGGAAGGGTCTGGAAACACCATATATTTT.

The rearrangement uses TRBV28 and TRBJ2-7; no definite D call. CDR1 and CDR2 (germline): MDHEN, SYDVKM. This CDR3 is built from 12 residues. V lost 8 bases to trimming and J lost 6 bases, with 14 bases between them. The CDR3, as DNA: TGTGCCAGCTCTTCCACACTCGTCGAGCAGTACTTC. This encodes CASSSTLVEQYF.

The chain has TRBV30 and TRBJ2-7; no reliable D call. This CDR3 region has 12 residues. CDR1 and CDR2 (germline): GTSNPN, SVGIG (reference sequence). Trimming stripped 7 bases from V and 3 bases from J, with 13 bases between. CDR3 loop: CASSINGYEQYF. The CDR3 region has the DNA TGTGCCTCCTCTATCAACGGCTACGAGCAGTACTTC.

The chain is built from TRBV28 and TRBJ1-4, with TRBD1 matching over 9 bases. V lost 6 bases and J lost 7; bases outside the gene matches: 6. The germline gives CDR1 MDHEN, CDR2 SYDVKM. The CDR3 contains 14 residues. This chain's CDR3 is CASRGDRAFEKLFF. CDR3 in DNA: TGTGCCAGCAGGGGGGACAGGGCTTTTGAAAAACTGTTTTTT.